This T cell receptor (beta chain) is drawn from a study of T cells in Graves' hyperthyroidism and ophthalmopathy. Trimming removed 5 bases at V and 10 bases at J, with 20 bases between. CDR3 length: 14 residues. Germline V CDR1 and CDR2: LGHNT, FRNRAP. This clonotype was detected many times. It was 8.5 to 10 ml of fresh peripheral blood that supplied the PBMCs. Amplification of TCR beta CDR3 regions used RNA as the template. The HTBI set primed first-round TCR CDR3 RT-PCR. Using its own MiXCR run on the multiplex PCR reads, TCRdb lists one record per CDR3 protein. The repertoire has 250,000 or so distinct CDR3 sequences, 13% to 15% of them found once; the top ten carry 30% to 35%.

The sample taken for sequencing was blood. The TCR originated in a woman aged 50 to 65 with Graves' hyperthyroidism that later progressed to Graves' ophthalmopathy. The rearrangement joins TRBV12-5 to TRBJ1-1, with D uncertain. This CDR3 reads CASGPDSGQRSAFF. The CDR3 bases are TGTGCTAGTGGTCCCGATTCGGGTCAGCGCTCAGCTTTCTTT. Supplemented by reference TRBV12-5 and TRBJ1-1, the full variable domain reads DARVTQTPRHKVTEMGQEVTMRCQPILGHNTVFWYRQTMMQGLELLAYFRNRAPLDDSGMPKDRFSAEMPDATLATLKIQPSEPRDSAVYFCASGPDSGQRSAFFGQGTRLTVV.